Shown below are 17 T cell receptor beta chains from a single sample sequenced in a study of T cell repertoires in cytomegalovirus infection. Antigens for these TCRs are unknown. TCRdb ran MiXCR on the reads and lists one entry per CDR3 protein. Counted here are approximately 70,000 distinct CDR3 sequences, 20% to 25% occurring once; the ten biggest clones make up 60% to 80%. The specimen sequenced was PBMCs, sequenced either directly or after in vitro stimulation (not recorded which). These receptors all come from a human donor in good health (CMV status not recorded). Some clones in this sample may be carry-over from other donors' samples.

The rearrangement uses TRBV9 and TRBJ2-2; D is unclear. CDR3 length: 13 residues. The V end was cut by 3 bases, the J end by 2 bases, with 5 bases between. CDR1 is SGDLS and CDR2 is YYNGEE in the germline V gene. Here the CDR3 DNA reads TGTGCCAGCAGCGCAGAAAACACCGGGGAGCTGTTTTTT. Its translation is CASSAENTGELFF.

CDR3 sequence: CASSRRPPRDRYFEQYV. The CDR3 DNA reads TGCGCCAGCAGCCGCAGGCCCCCGCGGGACAGGTACTTCGAGCAGTACGTC. The rearrangement uses TRBV4-1 and TRBJ2-7, with TRBD1 identical over 8 bases. The CDR3 contains 17 residues. The germline V gene has CDR1 MGHRA and CDR2 YSYEKL. With 4 bases clipped from V and 6 bases from J, the junction kept 17 bases outside the gene matches.

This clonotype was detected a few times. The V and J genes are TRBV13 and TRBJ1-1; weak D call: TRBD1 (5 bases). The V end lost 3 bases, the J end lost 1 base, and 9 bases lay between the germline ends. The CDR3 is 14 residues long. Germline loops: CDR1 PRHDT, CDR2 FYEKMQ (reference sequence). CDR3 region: CASSFPQGNTEAFF. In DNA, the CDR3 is TGTGCCAGCAGCTTTCCCCAGGGGAACACTGAAGCTTTCTTT.

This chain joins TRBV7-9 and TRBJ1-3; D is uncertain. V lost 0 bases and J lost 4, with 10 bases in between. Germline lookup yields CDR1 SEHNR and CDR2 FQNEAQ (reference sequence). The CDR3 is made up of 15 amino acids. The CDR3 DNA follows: TGTGCCAGCAGCTTAGCCGGGGTGCTGGGAAACACCATATATTTT. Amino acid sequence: CASSLAGVLGNTIYF.

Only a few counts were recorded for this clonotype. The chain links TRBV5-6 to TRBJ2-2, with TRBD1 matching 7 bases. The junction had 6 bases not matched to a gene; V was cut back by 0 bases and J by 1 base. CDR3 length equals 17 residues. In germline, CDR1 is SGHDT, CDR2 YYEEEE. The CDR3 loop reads CASSLALTGLNTGELFF. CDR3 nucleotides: TGTGCCAGCAGCTTGGCGCTGACAGGGTTGAACACCGGGGAGCTGTTTTTT.

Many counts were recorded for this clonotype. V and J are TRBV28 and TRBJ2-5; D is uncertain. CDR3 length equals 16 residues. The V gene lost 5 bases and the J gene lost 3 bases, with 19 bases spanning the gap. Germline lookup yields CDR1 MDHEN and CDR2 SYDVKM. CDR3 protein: CASSPSVPIREETQYF. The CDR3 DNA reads TGTGCCAGCAGTCCCTCGGTCCCCATTAGGGAAGAGACCCAGTACTTC.

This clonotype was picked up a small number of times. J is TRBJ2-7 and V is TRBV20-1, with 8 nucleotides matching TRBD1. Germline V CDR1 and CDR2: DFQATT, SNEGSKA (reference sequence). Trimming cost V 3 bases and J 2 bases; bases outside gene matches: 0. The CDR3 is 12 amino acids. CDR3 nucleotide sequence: TGCAGTGCTAGCAGGGGGCCCTACGAGCAGTACTTC. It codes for CSASRGPYEQYF.

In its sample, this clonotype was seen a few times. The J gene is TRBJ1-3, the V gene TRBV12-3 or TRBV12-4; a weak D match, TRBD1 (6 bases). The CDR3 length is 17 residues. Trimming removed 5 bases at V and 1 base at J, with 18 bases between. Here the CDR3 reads CASSQGSSGVSGNTIYF. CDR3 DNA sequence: TGTGCCAGCAGTCAAGGGTCCTCAGGGGTATCTGGAAACACCATATATTTT.

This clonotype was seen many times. The CDR3 loop reads CASSSHAVMNTEAFF. The CDR3, as DNA: TGTGCCAGCAGCTCCCACGCAGTCATGAACACTGAAGCTTTCTTT. This rearrangement joins TRBV7-2 to TRBJ1-1, with D uncertain. The germline V gene encodes CDR1 SGHTA and CDR2 FQGNSA. The CDR3 extends over 15 amino acids. V lost 4 bases and J 0 bases, leaving 12 bases between the germline ends. Drawing the rest from reference TRBV7-2 and TRBJ1-1, the complete variable domain is GAGVSQSPSNKVTEKGKDVELRCDPISGHTALYWYRQSLGQGLEFLIYFQGNSAPDKSGLPSDRFSAERTGGSVSTLTIQRTQQEDSAVYLCASSSHAVMNTEAFFGQGTRLTVV.

DNA of the CDR3: TGTGCCAGCTCACCAAGAAGTGCGGGGGGGCTTGAAGCTTTCTTT. It specifies CASSPRSAGGLEAFF. The chain is built from TRBV18 and TRBJ1-1; the D gene is possibly TRBD1 (6 bases). The CDR3 runs 15 residues. V shed 2 bases and J shed 7 bases, with 17 bases lying between them. CDR1 and CDR2 from the germline V gene are KGHSH and LQKENI.

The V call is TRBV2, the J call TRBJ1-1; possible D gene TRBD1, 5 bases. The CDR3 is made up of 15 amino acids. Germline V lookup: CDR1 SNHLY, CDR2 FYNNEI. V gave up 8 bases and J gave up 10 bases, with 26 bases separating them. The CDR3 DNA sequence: TGTGCCAGCGGCCGGGACTCCGATCGGGCCTGGGGAGCTTTCTTT. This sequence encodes CASGRDSDRAWGAFF.

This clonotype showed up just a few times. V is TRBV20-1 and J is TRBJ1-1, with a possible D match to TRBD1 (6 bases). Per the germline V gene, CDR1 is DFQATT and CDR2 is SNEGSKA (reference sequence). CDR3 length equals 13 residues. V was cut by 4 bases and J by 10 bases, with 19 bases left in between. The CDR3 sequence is CSATPGPLRGAFF. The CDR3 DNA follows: TGCAGTGCTACTCCGGGCCCCCTCAGGGGAGCTTTCTTT.

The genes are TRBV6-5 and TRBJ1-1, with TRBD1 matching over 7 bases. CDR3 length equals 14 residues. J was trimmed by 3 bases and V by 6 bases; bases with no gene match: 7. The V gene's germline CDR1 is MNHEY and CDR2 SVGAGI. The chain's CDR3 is CASRSLTGDTEAFF. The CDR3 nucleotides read TGTGCCAGCAGATCCTTAACAGGGGACACTGAAGCTTTCTTT.

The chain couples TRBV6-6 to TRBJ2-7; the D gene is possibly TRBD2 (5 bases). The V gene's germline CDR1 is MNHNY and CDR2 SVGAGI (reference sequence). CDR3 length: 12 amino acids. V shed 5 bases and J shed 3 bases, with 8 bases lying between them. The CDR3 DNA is TGTGCCAGCAGTGGTGGGAGCTACGAGCAGTACTTC. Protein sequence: CASSGGSYEQYF.

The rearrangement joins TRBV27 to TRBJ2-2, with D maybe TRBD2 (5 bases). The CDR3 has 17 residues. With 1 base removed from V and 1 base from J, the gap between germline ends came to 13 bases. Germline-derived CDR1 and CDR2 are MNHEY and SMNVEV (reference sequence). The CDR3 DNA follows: TGTGCCAGCAGTTTATGGGCACGTCGGGAGAACACCGGGGAGCTGTTTTTT. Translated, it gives CASSLWARRENTGELFF.

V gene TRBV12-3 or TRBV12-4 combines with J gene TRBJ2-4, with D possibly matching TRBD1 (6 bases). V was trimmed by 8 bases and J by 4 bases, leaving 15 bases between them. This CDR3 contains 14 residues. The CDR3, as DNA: TGTGCCAGCTCCCTCGGGCAGGGGAAAAACATTCAGTACTTC. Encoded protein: CASSLGQGKNIQYF.

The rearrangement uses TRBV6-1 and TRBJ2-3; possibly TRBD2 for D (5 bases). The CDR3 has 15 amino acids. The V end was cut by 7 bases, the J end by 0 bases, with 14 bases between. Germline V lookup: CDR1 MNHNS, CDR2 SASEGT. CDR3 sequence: CASTNLAASTDTQYF. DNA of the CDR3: TGTGCCAGCACAAACCTAGCAGCTAGCACAGATACGCAGTATTTT.